This T cell receptor (beta chain) originates from a study of blood T cells in healthy people across ages. A second roughly 7 to 11 cycle PCR used barcoded and J-beta primers. Via MiXCR, TCRdb re-called the 5' RACE reads, giving one row per CDR3 protein. The sample has more than 650,000 distinct CDR3 sequences, 25% to 30% seen once. V lost 9 bases and J 1 base, leaving 9 bases between the germline ends. The V gene's germline CDR1 is SGHTA and CDR2 FQGTGA. This CDR3 is built from 12 residues. Each sample yielded at least 6.5 million isolated PBMCs. This clonotype was seen only a few times. Its antigen is unidentified. Study findings and constraints: Unsorted PBMCs prevented conclusive naive versus antigen-experienced comparison.

This sample also appeared in a second study, on T cells of mothers and their children.

The TCR comes from a boy between 10 and 17 years old in good health. Source material: blood. V usage is TRBV7-3 and J usage is TRBJ1-1; D remains unclear. CDR3 region: CASISRNTEAFF. CDR3 bases: TGTGCCAGTATTAGCCGGAACACTGAAGCTTTCTTT.